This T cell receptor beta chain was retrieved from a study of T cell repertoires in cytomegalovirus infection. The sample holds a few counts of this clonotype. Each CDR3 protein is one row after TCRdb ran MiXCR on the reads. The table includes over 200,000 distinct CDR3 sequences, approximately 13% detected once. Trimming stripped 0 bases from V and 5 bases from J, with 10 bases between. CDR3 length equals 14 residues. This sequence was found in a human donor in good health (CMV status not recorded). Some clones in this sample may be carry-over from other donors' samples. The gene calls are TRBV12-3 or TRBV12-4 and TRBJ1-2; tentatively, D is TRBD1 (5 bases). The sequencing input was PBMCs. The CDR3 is CASSLAQGAYGYTF. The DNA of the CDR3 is TGTGCCAGCAGTTTAGCGCAGGGAGCTTATGGCTACACCTTC.